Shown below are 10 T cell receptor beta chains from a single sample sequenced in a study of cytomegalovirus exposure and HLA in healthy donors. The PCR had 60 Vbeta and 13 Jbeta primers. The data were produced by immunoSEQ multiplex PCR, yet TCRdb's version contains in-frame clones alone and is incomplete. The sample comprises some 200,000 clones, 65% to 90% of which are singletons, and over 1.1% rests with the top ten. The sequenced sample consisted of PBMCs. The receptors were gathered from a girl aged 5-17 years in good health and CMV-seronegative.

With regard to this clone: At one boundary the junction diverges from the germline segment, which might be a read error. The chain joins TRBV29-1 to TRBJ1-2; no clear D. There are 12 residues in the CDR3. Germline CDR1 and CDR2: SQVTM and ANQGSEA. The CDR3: CSVEGRRVMVSF. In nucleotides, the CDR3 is TGCAGCGTGGAGGGCAGGCGGGTTATGGTGTCCTTC.

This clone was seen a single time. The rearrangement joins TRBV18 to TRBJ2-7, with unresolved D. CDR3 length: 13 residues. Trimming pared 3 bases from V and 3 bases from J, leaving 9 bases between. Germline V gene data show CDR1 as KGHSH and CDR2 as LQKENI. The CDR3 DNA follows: TGTGCCAGCTCACCGGGCAGAGACTACGAGCAGTACTTC. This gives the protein CASSPGRDYEQYF.

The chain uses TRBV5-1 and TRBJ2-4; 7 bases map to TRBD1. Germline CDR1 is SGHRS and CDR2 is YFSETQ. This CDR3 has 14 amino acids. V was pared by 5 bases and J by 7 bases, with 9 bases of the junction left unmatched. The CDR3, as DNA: TGCGCCAGCAGGAAACCCCAACAGGGGAACATTCAGTACTTC. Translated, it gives CASRKPQQGNIQYF. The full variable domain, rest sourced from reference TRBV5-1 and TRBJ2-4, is KAGVTQTPRYLIKTRGQQVTLSCSPISGHRSVSWYQQTPGQGLQFLFEYFSETQRNKGNFPGRFSGRQFSNSRSEMNVSTLELGDSALYLCASRKPQQGNIQYFGAGTRLSVL.

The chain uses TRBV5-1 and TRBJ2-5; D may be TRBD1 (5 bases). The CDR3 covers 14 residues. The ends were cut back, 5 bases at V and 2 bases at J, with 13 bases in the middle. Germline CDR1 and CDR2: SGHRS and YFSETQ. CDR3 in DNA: TGCGCCAGCAGTAAGGGGCCCAGTCAAGAGACCCAGTACTTC. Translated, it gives CASSKGPSQETQYF.

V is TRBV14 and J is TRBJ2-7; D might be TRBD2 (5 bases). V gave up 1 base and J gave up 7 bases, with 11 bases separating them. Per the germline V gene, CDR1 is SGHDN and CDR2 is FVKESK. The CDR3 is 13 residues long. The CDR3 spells CASSQGGFGEQYF. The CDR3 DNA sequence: TGTGCCAGCAGCCAAGGCGGGTTCGGGGAGCAGTACTTC. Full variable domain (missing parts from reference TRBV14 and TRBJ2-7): EAGVTQFPSHSVIEKGQTVTLRCDPISGHDNLYWYRRVMGKEIKFLLHFVKESKQDESGMPNNRFLAERTGGTYSTLKVQPAELEDSGVYFCASSQGGFGEQYFGPGTRLTVT.

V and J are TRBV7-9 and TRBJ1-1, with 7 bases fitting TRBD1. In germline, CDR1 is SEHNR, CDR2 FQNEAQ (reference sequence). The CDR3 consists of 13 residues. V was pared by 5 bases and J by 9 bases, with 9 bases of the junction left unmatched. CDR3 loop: CASSTDRFGKAFF. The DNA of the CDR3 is TGTGCCAGCAGCACGGACAGGTTTGGGAAAGCTTTCTTT. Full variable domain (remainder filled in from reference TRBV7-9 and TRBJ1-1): DTGVSQNPRHKITKRGQNVTFRCDPISEHNRLYWYRQTLGQGPEFLTYFQNEAQLEKSRLLSDRFSAERPKGSFSTLEIQRTEQGDSAMYLCASSTDRFGKAFFGQGTRLTVV.

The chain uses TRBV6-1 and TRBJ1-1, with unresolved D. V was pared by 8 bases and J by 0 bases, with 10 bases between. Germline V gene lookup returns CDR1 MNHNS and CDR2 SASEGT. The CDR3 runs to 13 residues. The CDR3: CASRSTLNTEAFF. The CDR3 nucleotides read TGTGCCAGCCGTTCTACTCTGAACACTGAAGCTTTCTTT.

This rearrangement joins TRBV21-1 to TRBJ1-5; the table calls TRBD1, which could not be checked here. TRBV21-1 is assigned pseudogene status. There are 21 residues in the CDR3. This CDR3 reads CASSIKLPGTGGSSSNQPQHF. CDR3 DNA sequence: TGTGCCAGCAGCATAAAATTACCCGGGACAGGGGGCTCGTCGAGCAATCAGCCCCAGCATTTT.

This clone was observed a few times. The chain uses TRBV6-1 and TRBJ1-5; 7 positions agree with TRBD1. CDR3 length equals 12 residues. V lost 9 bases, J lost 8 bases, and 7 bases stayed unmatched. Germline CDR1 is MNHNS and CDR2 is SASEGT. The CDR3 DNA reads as TGTGCCAGTGGACAGGCCAGTAAGCCCCAGCATTTT. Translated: CASGQASKPQHF.

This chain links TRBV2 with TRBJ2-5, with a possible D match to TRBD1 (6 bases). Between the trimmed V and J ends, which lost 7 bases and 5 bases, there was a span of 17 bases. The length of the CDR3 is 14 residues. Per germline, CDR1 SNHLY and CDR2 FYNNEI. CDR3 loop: CASTGGTGWETQYF. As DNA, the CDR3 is TGTGCCAGCACCGGAGGAACAGGGTGGGAGACCCAGTACTTC.